The rows below give T cell receptor beta chains drawn from one sample of a study of T cell repertoires in cytomegalovirus infection. TCRdb re-derived calls from the reads in MiXCR, one entry per CDR3 protein. The data contain approximately 750,000 distinct CDR3 sequences, 35% of them seen just once; the ten biggest clones take up roughly 2.9%. The material sequenced was PBMCs. The origin of the receptors is a human donor in good health (CMV status not recorded). Some clones in this sample may be carry-over from other donors' samples. Each CDR3 is given with its conserved first and last residue. The order of the fields is V gene, CDR3 protein.

TRBV7-2 | CASSLAGTSGGARAGEQFF
TRBV12-3/TRBV12-4 | CASRSSDTDTQYF
TRBV7-8 | CASSRSSGTGELFF
TRBV27 | CASSTGTSPSTDTQYF
TRBV25-1 | CASMRQGANYGYTF
TRBV28 | CASSFRGRGMGETQYF
TRBV19 | CASSTTSGVSYEQYF
TRBV7-2 | CASSLEGGFGANVLTF
TRBV7-9 | CASSGQDYGYTF
TRBV12-3/TRBV12-4 | CASTTGGTNEKLFF